Below, 27 T cell receptor beta chains from the same sample are listed, as sequenced in a study of identical twins. From the 5' RACE reads, TCRdb called clonotypes with MiXCR, one entry per CDR3 protein. The sample consists of approximately 680,000 distinct CDR3 sequences, roughly 7.2% of them appearing once. These data were also filed under a second study, of yellow fever vaccine responses in identical twins.

Sequenced input: PBMCs. The receptors come from a woman aged 18-29 years in good health.

This clonotype was counted between two and nine times. The V and J genes are TRBV5-5 and TRBJ2-7; TRBD1 agrees at 7 bases. Germline V gene data show CDR1 as SGHKS and CDR2 as YYEKEE (reference sequence). The trim removed 0 bases at V and 2 bases at J, leaving 8 bases unmatched. The CDR3 covers 16 residues. Here the CDR3 reads CASSLAPGTEPYEQYF. The CDR3, as DNA: TGTGCCAGCAGCTTGGCCCCAGGGACAGAACCCTACGAGCAGTACTTC.

This clonotype came up a few times. This chain uses TRBV4-1 with TRBJ2-3; perhaps TRBD2 as D (5 bases). This CDR3 contains 16 residues. The germline gives CDR1 MGHRA, CDR2 YSYEKL. Trimming took 0 bases from V and 1 from J, leaving 11 bases between them. CDR3 nucleotide sequence: TGCGCCAGCAGCCAAGAAAGCGGTTGGGGCACAGATACGCAGTATTTT. Translation gives CASSQESGWGTDTQYF.

A few counts support this clonotype. The V gene is TRBV29-1, the J gene TRBJ1-3; TRBD1 aligns across 7 bases. Germline V CDR1 and CDR2: SQVTM, ANQGSEA. After removal of 7 bases from V and 4 bases from J, the junction contained 13 bases not matched to a gene. CDR3 size: 15 residues. DNA of the CDR3: TGCAGCGCTAGCCGTCGGGACAGTGGGGGAAACACCATATATTTT. The encoded protein is CSASRRDSGGNTIYF.

This clonotype showed up just a few times. One end of the junction does not line up with germline, which may come from a read error. V gene TRBV20-1 combines with J gene TRBJ2-1; D might be TRBD1 or TRBD2, each matching 6 bases. CDR3 length: 15 residues. The germline V gene has CDR1 DFQATT and CDR2 SNEGSKA (reference sequence). CDR3 in amino acids: CSARFGGHSDNEQFF. CDR3 nucleotide sequence: TGCAGTGCTAGATTTGGGGGGCACTCCGACAATGAGCAGTTCTTC.

The genes are TRBV28 and TRBJ2-1; a weak D match, TRBD2 (6 bases). Per the germline V gene, CDR1 is MDHEN and CDR2 is SYDVKM. The ends were cut back, 10 bases at V and 6 bases at J, with 16 bases in the middle. This CDR3 region has 13 residues. CDR3 protein: CATRTAGFNEQFF. The CDR3 DNA reads as TGTGCCACCCGGACTGCGGGGTTCAATGAGCAGTTCTTC.

V usage is TRBV29-1 and J usage is TRBJ2-4, with no clear D. CDR1 and CDR2 from the germline V gene are SQVTM and ANQGSEA. The CDR3 contains 16 residues. V was shortened by 0 bases and J by 0 bases, with 12 bases between the two germline ends. CDR3 nucleotides: TGCAGCGTTGAAGATATGGACCCCTTAGCCAAAAACATTCAGTACTTC. This codes for CSVEDMDPLAKNIQYF.

This clonotype was counted ten times or more. The chain joins TRBV10-2 to TRBJ1-5; D gene uncertain. Germline V lookup: CDR1 WSHSY, CDR2 SAAADI. Trimming took 7 bases from V and 0 from J, leaving 13 bases between them. The CDR3 sequence is 15 residues long. CDR3 loop: CASKGQSLSNQPQHF. The CDR3 nucleotides are TGCGCCAGCAAAGGCCAGAGTCTTAGCAATCAGCCCCAGCATTTT.

This clonotype was observed many times. The genes are TRBV19 and TRBJ2-1, with D hard to call. This CDR3 has 16 amino acids. V lost 8 bases, J lost 0 bases, and 17 bases lay in between. The germline CDR1 and CDR2 sequences are LNHDA and SQIVND (reference sequence). CDR3 in DNA: TGTGCCAGTGGTGGCAGCGTTTTCACCTCCTACAATGAGCAGTTCTTC. Translating gives CASGGSVFTSYNEQFF.

The V gene is TRBV2, the J gene TRBJ2-2, with 9 positions matching TRBD1. The CDR3 totals 14 residues. Germline loops: CDR1 SNHLY, CDR2 FYNNEI. Trimming took 6 bases from V and 6 from J; bases not matched to a gene: 5. In DNA, the CDR3 is TGTGCCAGCAGGCCCCGACAGGGGGCCGGGGAGCTGTTTTTT. It codes for CASRPRQGAGELFF.

This clonotype was counted only a few times. The rearrangement uses TRBV18 and TRBJ1-1; a possible D gene is TRBD1 (5 bases). Germline V gene sequence: CDR1 KGHSH, CDR2 LQKENI. The CDR3 is 12 amino acids. V lost 2 bases and J lost 11, with 12 bases in between. As DNA, the CDR3 is TGTGCCAGCTCACCAGGCAGGGAGTTGGCTTTCTTT. Residues: CASSPGRELAFF.

The chain is built from TRBV21-1 and TRBJ1-3; TRBD1, the table's D call, was not compared with the DNA. TRBV21-1 is noted as a pseudogene. This CDR3 contains 16 residues. This CDR3 reads CASTLTGKRSGNTIYF. The CDR3 nucleotides are TGTGCCAGCACCCTGACAGGAAAGCGCTCTGGAAACACCATATATTTT.

This sequence joins TRBV11-3 and TRBJ2-1; D is ambiguous. The CDR3 is 14 residues long. The germline V and J ends were trimmed by 1 base and 7 bases, with 11 bases remaining between them. Germline-derived CDR1 and CDR2 are SGHNT and YENEEA. DNA of the CDR3: TGTGCCAGCAGCTTAGGGGCGAATCTGAATGAGCAGTTCTTC. Protein: CASSLGANLNEQFF.

This clonotype was observed many times. This rearrangement joins TRBV9 to TRBJ2-1; TRBD2 aligns across 11 bases. Germline trimming cut 2 bases from V and 6 bases from J; bases unmatched to any gene: 4. The CDR3 totals 15 residues. The germline V gene encodes CDR1 SGDLS and CDR2 YYNGEE. CDR3 protein: CASSVRLAGSNEQFF. The CDR3 DNA is TGTGCCAGCAGCGTCCGACTAGCGGGGAGCAATGAGCAGTTCTTC. Together with reference TRBV9 and TRBJ2-1, the CDR3 gives the full variable domain: DSGVTQTPKHLITATGQRVTLRCSPRSGDLSVYWYQQSLDQGLQFLIQYYNGEERAKGNILERFSAQQFPDLHSELNLSSLELGDSALYFCASSVRLAGSNEQFFGPGTRLTVL.

The chain combines TRBV4-2 with TRBJ2-2; the D gene is possibly TRBD2 (5 bases). V was clipped by 1 base and J by 4 bases, with 10 bases between them. The germline V gene encodes CDR1 LGHNA and CDR2 YNFKEQ. The CDR3 covers 15 residues. The CDR3 DNA reads TGTGCCAGCAGCCAAGCTGAGGGCAGCACCGGGGAGCTGTTTTTT. Protein sequence: CASSQAEGSTGELFF.

The V gene is TRBV18, the J gene TRBJ2-7; 8 bases map to TRBD2. This CDR3 comprises 14 residues. Germline loops: CDR1 KGHSH, CDR2 LQKENI. Unmatched junction bases numbered 8, after V lost 7 bases and J lost 3 bases. CDR3: CASYPGLDLYEQYV. The CDR3 region has the DNA TGTGCCAGCTACCCGGGACTAGACCTCTACGAGCAGTACGTC.

In its sample, this clonotype was seen a few times. This chain links TRBV20-1 with TRBJ2-7; TRBD2 matches at 11 bases. The V gene's germline CDR1 is DFQATT and CDR2 SNEGSKA (reference sequence). The V gene end was trimmed by 0 bases and the J gene end by 2 bases; junction bases not matched to a gene: 6. The CDR3 is made up of 16 amino acids. The CDR3 loop is CSARDLGLAVTYEQYF. The CDR3 DNA follows: TGCAGTGCTAGAGATTTGGGACTAGCGGTTACCTACGAGCAGTACTTC.

CDR3 sequence: CSVGIEETQYF. The CDR3 bases are TGCAGCGTCGGAATCGAGGAGACCCAGTACTTC. V is TRBV29-1 and J is TRBJ2-5, with D unresolved. The length of the CDR3 is 11 residues. V was cut by 6 bases and J by 5 bases, with 10 bases left in between. Per the germline V gene, CDR1 is SQVTM and CDR2 is ANQGSEA.

This clonotype has more than one count but fewer than ten. This sequence joins TRBV20-1 and TRBJ1-5; maybe TRBD1 (6 bases). Between the trimmed V and J ends, which lost 5 bases and 3 bases, there was a span of 14 bases. Germline V lookup: CDR1 DFQATT, CDR2 SNEGSKA (reference sequence). The CDR3 is 14 amino acids. The DNA of the CDR3 is TGCAGTGCTCCAACAGGGTCTTTCAATCAGCCCCAGCATTTT. Translation: CSAPTGSFNQPQHF.

This chain uses TRBV19 with TRBJ2-7; D unresolved. V dropped 4 bases and J dropped 4 bases, with 17 bases sitting between them. CDR1 and CDR2 (germline): LNHDA, SQIVND (reference sequence). The CDR3 contains 15 residues. CDR3 amino acids: CASSTPASGSYEQYF. The CDR3 DNA reads as TGTGCCAGTAGTACCCCAGCTTCAGGCTCTTACGAGCAGTACTTC.

For this clonotype: Compared with germline, one end of the junction differs, possibly owing to a read error. This chain links TRBV20-1 with TRBJ1-1; TRBD1 is a possible D gene (5 bases). Germline assignment: CDR1 DFQATT and CDR2 SNEGSKA (reference sequence). The length of the CDR3 is 12 residues. For the CDR3, the DNA is TGCAGTGCTAGGGGGGGTTCCACGGCGGGTCTCTTT. Its protein product is CSARGGSTAGLF.

The V call is TRBV2, the J call TRBJ2-3; D not certain. Germline V gene lookup returns CDR1 SNHLY and CDR2 FYNNEI. The CDR3 length is 11 residues. V was cut by 3 bases and J by 7 bases, with 5 bases left in between. The CDR3 protein is CASSDWHTQYF. The CDR3 bases are TGTGCCAGCAGTGACTGGCATACGCAGTATTTT.

The table lists this clonotype with a few counts. The genes are TRBV4-1 and TRBJ2-3; D is perhaps TRBD1 (7 bases). Germline V gives CDR1 MGHRA, CDR2 YSYEKL. The ends were cut back, 2 bases at V and 2 bases at J, with 11 bases in the middle. There are 15 residues in the CDR3. CDR3 loop: CASSQPGGNTDTQYF. The CDR3 bases are TGCGCCAGCAGCCAACCAGGGGGGAACACAGATACGCAGTATTTT.

This clonotype was picked up many times. The chain joins TRBV12-5 to TRBJ2-1; TRBD2 matches 9 bases. This CDR3 has 17 residues. CDR1 and CDR2 (germline): LGHNT, FRNRAP. V trimming: 1 base; J trimming: 2 bases; junction bases outside the gene matches: 6. The CDR3 DNA is TGTGCTAGTGGTTTGGGGACTAGCGCGAGACCCTACAATGAGCAGTTCTTC. Amino acids: CASGLGTSARPYNEQFF.

V is TRBV7-6 and J is TRBJ1-1, with no clear D. Germline assignment: CDR1 SGHVS and CDR2 FNYEAQ. The CDR3 is made up of 14 amino acids. Trimming shortened V by 4 bases and J by 8 bases, and 17 bases separated the two germline ends. This CDR3 is CASSSPQPGSEAFF. CDR3 nucleotide sequence: TGTGCCAGCAGCTCCCCACAACCCGGGTCCGAAGCTTTCTTT.

This clonotype occurred a few times. The gene calls are TRBV20-1 and TRBJ2-3; maybe TRBD1 (5 bases). Between the trimmed V and J ends, which lost 3 bases and 6 bases, there was a span of 13 bases. The germline V gene has CDR1 DFQATT and CDR2 SNEGSKA (reference sequence). The CDR3 extends over 13 amino acids. CDR3 region: CSASTRVADTQYF. Here the CDR3 DNA reads TGCAGTGCTAGTACCAGGGTCGCGGATACGCAGTATTTT.

V and J are TRBV14 and TRBJ2-2; 10 positions match TRBD2. The CDR3 loop spans 17 amino acids. Germline loops: CDR1 SGHDN, CDR2 FVKESK. With V trimmed by 2 bases and J by 1 base, 4 bases remained unmatched. CDR3 in amino acids: CASSQIRTSGNTGELFF. The DNA for the CDR3 is TGTGCCAGCAGCCAAATTAGGACTAGCGGGAACACCGGGGAGCTGTTTTTT. Looking up the rest from reference TRBV14 and TRBJ2-2 gives the full variable domain: EAGVTQFPSHSVIEKGQTVTLRCDPISGHDNLYWYRRVMGKEIKFLLHFVKESKQDESGMPNNRFLAERTGGTYSTLKVQPAELEDSGVYFCASSQIRTSGNTGELFFGEGSRLTVL.

At least ten counts were recorded for this clonotype. The V and J genes are TRBV6-1 and TRBJ2-2; D unclear. V was cut by 6 bases and J by 5 bases, with 10 bases left in between. Germline-derived CDR1 and CDR2 are MNHNS and SASEGT. This CDR3 comprises 13 residues. CDR3 residues: CASRKTVTGELFF. The CDR3 DNA reads as TGTGCCAGCAGAAAAACGGTGACCGGGGAGCTGTTTTTT.